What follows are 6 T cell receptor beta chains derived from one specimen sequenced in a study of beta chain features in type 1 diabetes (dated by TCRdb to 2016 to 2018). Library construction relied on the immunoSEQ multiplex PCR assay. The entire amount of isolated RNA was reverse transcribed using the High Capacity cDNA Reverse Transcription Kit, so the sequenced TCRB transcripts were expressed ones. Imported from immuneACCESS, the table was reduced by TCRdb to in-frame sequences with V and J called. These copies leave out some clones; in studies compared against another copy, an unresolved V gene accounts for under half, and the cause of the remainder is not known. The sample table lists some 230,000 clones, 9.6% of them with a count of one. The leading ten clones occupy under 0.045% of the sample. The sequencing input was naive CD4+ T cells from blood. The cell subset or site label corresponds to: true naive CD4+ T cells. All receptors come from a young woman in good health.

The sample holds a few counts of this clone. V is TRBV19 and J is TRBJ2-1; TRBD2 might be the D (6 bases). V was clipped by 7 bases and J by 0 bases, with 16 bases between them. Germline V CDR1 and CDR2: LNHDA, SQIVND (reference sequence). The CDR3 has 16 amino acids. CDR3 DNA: TGTGCCAGTACCGCACGTCGGGGGAGCTCCTACAATGAGCAGTTCTTC. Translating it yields CASTARRGSSYNEQFF.

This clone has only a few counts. CDR3 coding DNA: TGTGCCTGGAGTGTCCGACTAGATTCAGATACGCAGTATTTT. Protein: CAWSVRLDSDTQYF. The chain is built from TRBV30 and TRBJ2-3; tentatively, D is TRBD2 (6 bases). The germline CDR1 and CDR2 sequences are GTSNPN and SVGIG (reference sequence). CDR3 length: 14 residues. Between the trimmed V and J ends, which lost 0 bases and 4 bases, there was a span of 11 bases.

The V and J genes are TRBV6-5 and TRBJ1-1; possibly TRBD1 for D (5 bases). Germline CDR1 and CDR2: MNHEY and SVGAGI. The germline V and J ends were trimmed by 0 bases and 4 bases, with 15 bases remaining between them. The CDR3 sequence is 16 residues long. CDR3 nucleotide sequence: TGTGCCAGCAGTTACTCGACCGGGGGGGGGACCACTGAAGCTTTCTTT. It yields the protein CASSYSTGGGTTEAFF.

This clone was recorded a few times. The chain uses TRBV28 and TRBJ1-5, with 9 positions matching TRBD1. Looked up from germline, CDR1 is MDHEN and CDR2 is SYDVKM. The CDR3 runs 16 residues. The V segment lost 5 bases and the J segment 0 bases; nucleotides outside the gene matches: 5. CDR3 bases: TGTGCCAGCAGTCCAGGACAGGGGCATAGCAATCAGCCCCAGCATTTT. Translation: CASSPGQGHSNQPQHF. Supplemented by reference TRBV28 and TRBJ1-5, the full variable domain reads DVKVTQSSRYLVKRTGEKVFLECVQDMDHENMFWYRQDPGLGLRLIYFSYDVKMKEKGDIPEGYSVSREKKERFSLILESASTNQTSMYLCASSPGQGHSNQPQHFGDGTRLSIL.

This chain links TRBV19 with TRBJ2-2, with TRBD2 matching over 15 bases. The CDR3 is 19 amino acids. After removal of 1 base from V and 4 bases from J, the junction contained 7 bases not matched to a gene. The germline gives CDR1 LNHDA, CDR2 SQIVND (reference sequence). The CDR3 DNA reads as TGTGCCAGTAGTATAGGCGGACTAGCGGGGGGGCGCGGCACCGGGGAGCTGTTTTTT. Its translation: CASSIGGLAGGRGTGELFF. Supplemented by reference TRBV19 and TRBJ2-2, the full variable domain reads DGGITQSPKYLFRKEGQNVTLSCEQNLNHDAMYWYRQDPGQGLRLIYYSQIVNDFQKGDIAEGYSVSREKKESFPLTVTSAQKNPTAFYLCASSIGGLAGGRGTGELFFGEGSRLTVL.

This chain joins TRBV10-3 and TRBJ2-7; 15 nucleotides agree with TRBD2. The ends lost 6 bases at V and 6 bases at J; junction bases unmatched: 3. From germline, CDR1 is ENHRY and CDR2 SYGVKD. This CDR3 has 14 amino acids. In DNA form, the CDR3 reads TGTGCCATCAGCCCGGGACTAGCGGGGGGCGAGCAGTACTTC. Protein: CAISPGLAGGEQYF.